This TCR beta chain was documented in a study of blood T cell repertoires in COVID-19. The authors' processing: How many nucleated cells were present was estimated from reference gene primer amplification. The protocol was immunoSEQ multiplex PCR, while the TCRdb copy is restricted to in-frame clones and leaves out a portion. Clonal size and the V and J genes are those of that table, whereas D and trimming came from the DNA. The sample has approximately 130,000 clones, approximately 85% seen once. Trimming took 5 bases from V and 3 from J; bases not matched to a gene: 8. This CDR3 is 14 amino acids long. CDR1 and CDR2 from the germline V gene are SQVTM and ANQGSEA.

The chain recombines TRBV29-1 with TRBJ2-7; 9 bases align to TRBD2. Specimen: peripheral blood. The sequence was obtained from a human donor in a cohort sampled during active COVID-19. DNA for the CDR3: TGCAGCGTTCGATTTCTAGCGGGGAACTACGAGCAGTACTTC. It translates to CSVRFLAGNYEQYF.